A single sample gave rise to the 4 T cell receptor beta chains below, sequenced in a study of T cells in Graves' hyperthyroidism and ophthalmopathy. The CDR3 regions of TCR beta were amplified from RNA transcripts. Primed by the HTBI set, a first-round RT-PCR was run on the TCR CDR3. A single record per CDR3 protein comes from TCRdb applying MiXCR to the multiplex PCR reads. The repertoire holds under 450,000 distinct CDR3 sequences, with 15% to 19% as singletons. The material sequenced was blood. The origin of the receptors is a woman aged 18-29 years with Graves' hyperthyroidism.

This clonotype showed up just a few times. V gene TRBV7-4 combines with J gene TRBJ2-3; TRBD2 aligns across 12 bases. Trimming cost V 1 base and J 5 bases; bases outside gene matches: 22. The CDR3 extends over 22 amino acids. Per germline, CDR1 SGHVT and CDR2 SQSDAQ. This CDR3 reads CASSLENLFLTSGGPGRDTQYF. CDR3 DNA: TGTGCCAGCAGCTTAGAAAATCTCTTCTTGACTAGCGGGGGTCCGGGGCGAGATACGCAGTATTTT.

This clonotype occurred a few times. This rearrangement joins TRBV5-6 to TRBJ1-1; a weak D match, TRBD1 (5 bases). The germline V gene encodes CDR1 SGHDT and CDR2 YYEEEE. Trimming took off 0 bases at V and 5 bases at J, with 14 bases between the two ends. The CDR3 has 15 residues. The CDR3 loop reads CASSLVGGEGTEAFF. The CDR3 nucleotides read TGTGCCAGCAGCTTGGTCGGGGGAGAGGGGACTGAAGCTTTCTTT.

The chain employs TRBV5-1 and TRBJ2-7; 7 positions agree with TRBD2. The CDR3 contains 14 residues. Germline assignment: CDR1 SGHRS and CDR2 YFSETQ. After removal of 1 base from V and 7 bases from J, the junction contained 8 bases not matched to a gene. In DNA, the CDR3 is TGCGCCAGCAGCTTGCGACTAGCCCTGAATGAGCAGTACTTC. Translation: CASSLRLALNEQYF.

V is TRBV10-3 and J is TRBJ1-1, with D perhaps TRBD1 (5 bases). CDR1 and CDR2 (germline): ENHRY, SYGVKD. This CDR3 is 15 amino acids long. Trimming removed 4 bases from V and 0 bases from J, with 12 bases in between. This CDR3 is CAISARDRLNTEAFF. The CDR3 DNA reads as TGTGCCATCAGTGCCAGGGATAGATTGAACACTGAAGCTTTCTTT.